This T cell receptor beta chain emerged from a study of T cells in Graves' hyperthyroidism and ophthalmopathy. Amplified regions were TCR beta CDR3 sequences from RNA transcripts. TCR CDR3 underwent first-round RT-PCR with the HTBI primer set. TCRdb recomputed calls from the multiplex PCR reads with MiXCR, one row per CDR3 protein. The top ten hold about 6.6% of the sample, which has some 570,000 distinct CDR3 sequences, 11% to 15% seen once. The cohort's ophthalmopathy patients, a group with duration under 3 months, had a Clinical Activity Score of at least 3 and a NOSPECS grade of at least 4. Orbital computed tomography and thyroid ultrasound, together with serum TRAb and thyroxine and clinical symptoms, were used for diagnoses. About this clonotype: The antigen is not known.

Regarding the study as a whole: Most thyroid clonotypes expanded above 0.001 appeared in blood too. The model forecast ophthalmopathy, anticipating it by a median around 6.5 months before onset.

The CDR3 extends over 14 amino acids. The V and J ends lost 1 base and 4 bases, in that order; junction bases with no gene match: 6. The V gene's germline CDR1 is DFQATT and CDR2 SNEGSKA (reference sequence). The sequencing input was blood. This sequence joins TRBV20-1 and TRBJ2-5, with TRBD1 identical over 7 bases. This TCR was sampled from a woman aged 18 to 35 with Graves' ophthalmopathy. The CDR3 reads CSARGQGVGETQYF. CDR3 sequence (DNA): TGCAGTGCTAGAGGACAGGGTGTTGGAGAGACCCAGTACTTC.